These T cell receptor beta chains were read from a single sample in a study of T cell repertoires in cytomegalovirus infection. Via MiXCR, TCRdb re-called the reads, giving one row per CDR3 protein. The data hold roughly 130,000 distinct CDR3 sequences, with 7% to 10% observed a single time. Sample: PBMCs. Every receptor here comes from a human donor in good health (CMV status not recorded). Some clones in this sample may be carry-over from other donors' samples. The CDR3 runs from the conserved cysteine through the conserved F or W. The D gene is left open where the match is weak. The size of a clone is reported for some rows only, either as once, few or many, or as a class for expanded clones.

j_call	clone_size	v_call	d_call	cdr3_aa	cdr3_nt
TRBJ2-7	many	TRBV2	NA	CASSENGAGYEQYF	TGTGCCAGCAGTGAAAACGGGGCCGGCTACGAGCAGTACTTC
TRBJ2-1	many	TRBV7-9	TRBD2	CASSRRQGTSGVNNEQFF	TGTGCCAGCAGCCGGAGACAGGGGACTAGCGGGGTGAACAATGAGCAGTTCTTC
TRBJ1-2	many	TRBV4-1	TRBD1	CASSRGQGVHYGYTF	TGCGCCAGCAGCCGGGGACAGGGGGTCCACTATGGCTACACCTTC
TRBJ2-5	many	TRBV18	NA	CASSHEGPQDQYF	TGTGCCAGCTCACACGAGGGTCCCCAGGACCAGTACTTC
TRBJ2-2	few	TRBV5-5	NA	CASSLGGFGELFF	TGTGCCAGCAGCTTGGGAGGGTTCGGGGAGCTGTTTTTT
TRBJ2-1	NA	TRBV28	TRBD2	CASRLAGEYNEQFF	TGTGCCAGCAGACTAGCGGGGGAGTACAATGAGCAGTTCTTC
TRBJ2-5	many	TRBV5-1	TRBD2	CASSLEFQRTSQETQYF	TGCGCCAGCAGCTTGGAGTTCCAGCGGACTAGCCAAGAGACCCAGTACTTC
TRBJ2-3	many	TRBV14	NA	CASSLYPTDTQYF	TGTGCCAGCAGCCTGTACCCCACGGATACGCAGTATTTT
TRBJ1-2	many	TRBV7-2	TRBD1	CASSSRDRNYGYTF	TGTGCCAGCAGCTCTCGGGACAGAAACTATGGCTACACCTTC
TRBJ1-1	many	TRBV5-1	TRBD1	CASSLSGTGLNTEAFF	TGCGCCAGCAGCCTATCCGGGACAGGTTTGAACACTGAAGCTTTCTTT
TRBJ2-5	few	TRBV28	TRBD2	CASSSAGGSETQYF	TGTGCCAGCAGTTCGGCGGGGGGGTCAGAGACCCAGTACTTC
TRBJ1-4	NA	TRBV20-1	NA	CSARKRGGQIGEKLFF	TGCAGTGCTAGAAAGAGGGGCGGACAGATCGGGGAAAAACTGTTTTTT
TRBJ2-6	many	TRBV2	NA	CASSADLSGANVLTF	TGTGCCAGCAGCGCCGACCTCTCTGGGGCCAACGTCCTGACTTTC
TRBJ2-5	many	TRBV2	TRBD1	CASSEAINRGRETQYF	TGTGCCAGCAGTGAAGCTATTAACAGGGGGCGAGAGACCCAGTACTTC
TRBJ1-5	NA	TRBV28	NA	CASSPRGTNQPQHF	TGTGCCAGCAGTCCAAGGGGCACCAATCAGCCCCAGCATTTT
TRBJ2-2	many	TRBV4-1	TRBD2	CASSLTSGAGELFF	TGCGCCAGCAGCCTAACTAGCGGGGCCGGGGAGCTGTTTTTT
TRBJ2-2	many	TRBV29-1	NA	CSAQPGQNTGELFF	TGCAGCGCCCAACCGGGACAAAACACCGGGGAGCTGTTTTTT
TRBJ1-1	NA	TRBV29-1	NA	CSVATGNAEAFF	TGCAGCGTTGCGACAGGAAACGCTGAAGCTTTCTTT